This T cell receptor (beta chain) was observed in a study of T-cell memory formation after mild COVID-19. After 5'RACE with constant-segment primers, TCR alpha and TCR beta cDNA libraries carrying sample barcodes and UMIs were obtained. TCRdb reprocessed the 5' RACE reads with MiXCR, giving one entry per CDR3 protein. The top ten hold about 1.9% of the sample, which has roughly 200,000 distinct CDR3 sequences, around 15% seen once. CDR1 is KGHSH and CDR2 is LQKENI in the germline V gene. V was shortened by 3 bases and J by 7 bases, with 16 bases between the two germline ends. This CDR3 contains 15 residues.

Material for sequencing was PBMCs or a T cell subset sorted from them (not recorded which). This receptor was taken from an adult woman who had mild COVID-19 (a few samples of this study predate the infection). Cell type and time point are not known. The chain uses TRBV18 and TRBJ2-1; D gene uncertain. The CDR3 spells CASSPSGVVGNEQFF. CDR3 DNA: TGTGCCAGCTCACCGAGTGGGGTCGTCGGGAATGAGCAGTTCTTC.